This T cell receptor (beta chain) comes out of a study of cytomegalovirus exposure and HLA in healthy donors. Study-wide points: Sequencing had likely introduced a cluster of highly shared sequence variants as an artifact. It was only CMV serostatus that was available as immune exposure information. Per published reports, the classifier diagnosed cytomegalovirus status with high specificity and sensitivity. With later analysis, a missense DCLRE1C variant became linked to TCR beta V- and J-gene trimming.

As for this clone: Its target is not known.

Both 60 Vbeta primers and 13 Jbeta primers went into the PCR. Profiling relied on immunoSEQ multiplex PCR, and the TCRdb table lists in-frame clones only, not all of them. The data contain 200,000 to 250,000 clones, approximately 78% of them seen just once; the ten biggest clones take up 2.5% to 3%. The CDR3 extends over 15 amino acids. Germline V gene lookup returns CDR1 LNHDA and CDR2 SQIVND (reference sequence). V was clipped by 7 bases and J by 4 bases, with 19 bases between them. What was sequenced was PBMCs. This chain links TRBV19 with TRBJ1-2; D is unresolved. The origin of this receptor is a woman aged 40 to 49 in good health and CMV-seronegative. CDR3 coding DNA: TGTGCCAGTACCCCGGGAAGCTGGGTCCTCTATGGCTACACCTTC. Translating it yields CASTPGSWVLYGYTF. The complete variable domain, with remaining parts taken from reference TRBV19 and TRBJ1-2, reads DGGITQSPKYLFRKEGQNVTLSCEQNLNHDAMYWYRQDPGQGLRLIYYSQIVNDFQKGDIAEGYSVSREKKESFPLTVTSAQKNPTAFYLCASTPGSWVLYGYTFGSGTRLTVV.